Below, 29 T cell receptor beta chains from the same sample are listed, as sequenced in a study of blood T cell repertoires in COVID-19. Method: immunoSEQ multiplex PCR; TCRdb's copy keeps in-frame clones and lacks some. The sample shows about 280,000 clones, 88% of them seen only once. The sequenced sample was PBMCs or T cells enriched from blood (not recorded which). These receptors all stem from a woman aged 30 to 39 who had recovered from COVID-19.

This chain joins TRBV27 and TRBJ2-1; 7 positions agree with TRBD1. This CDR3 comprises 13 residues. Germline CDR1 reads MNHEY; CDR2 reads SMNVEV (reference sequence). With 8 bases clipped from V and 4 bases from J, the junction kept 5 bases outside the gene matches. The CDR3, as DNA: TGTGCCAGCTCCGACAGGGTTTACAATGAGCAGTTCTTC. This codes for CASSDRVYNEQFF.

The chain combines TRBV9 with TRBJ1-4; TRBD1 matches at 10 bases. The junction had 6 bases not matched to a gene; V was cut back by 3 bases and J by 7 bases. CDR1 is SGDLS, CDR2 YYNGEE, per germline. CDR3 length: 15 residues. The CDR3 loop is CASSARQGAGEKLFF. The CDR3 DNA is TGTGCCAGCAGCGCCCGACAGGGGGCGGGTGAAAAACTGTTTTTT.

V usage is TRBV28 and J usage is TRBJ1-6; D is possibly TRBD1 (5 bases). This CDR3 contains 13 residues. The V end lost 6 bases, the J end lost 3 bases, and 6 bases lay between the germline ends. Germline V gene lookup returns CDR1 MDHEN and CDR2 SYDVKM. The CDR3 spells CASRDNYNSPLHF. CDR3 bases: TGTGCCAGCAGGGACAACTATAATTCACCCCTCCACTTT.

This chain joins TRBV5-1 and TRBJ2-3, with 8 bases matching TRBD1. V gave up 4 bases and J gave up 1 base; unmatched junction bases: 5. This CDR3 is 15 amino acids long. Germline values: CDR1 SGHRS, CDR2 YFSETQ. The CDR3 nucleotides read TGCGCCAGCAGCGGAGGACAGGGTGGCACAGATACGCAGTATTTT. It is translated as CASSGGQGGTDTQYF.

The chain recombines TRBV28 with TRBJ2-1; 16 bases match TRBD2. Germline V gives CDR1 MDHEN, CDR2 SYDVKM. The CDR3 is 19 residues long. With V trimmed by 6 bases and J by 9 bases, 17 bases remained unmatched. The CDR3 is CASSSIPGLAGGKYGEQFF. For the CDR3, the DNA is TGTGCCAGCAGCTCAATTCCGGGACTAGCGGGGGGGAAGTACGGTGAGCAGTTCTTC.

The chain recombines TRBV7-8 with TRBJ1-2; no clear D gene. Germline loops: CDR1 SGHVS, CDR2 FQNEAQ. V was shortened by 2 bases and J by 4 bases, with 5 bases between the two germline ends. This CDR3 contains 12 residues. The CDR3 region has the DNA TGTGCCAGCAGCTTAACTACCTATGGCTACACCTTC. Residues: CASSLTTYGYTF.

The V gene is TRBV28, the J gene TRBJ1-6; 10 bases match TRBD1. The CDR3 length is 16 residues. V gave up 6 bases and J gave up 7 bases; unmatched junction bases: 9. CDR1 and CDR2 from the germline V gene are MDHEN and SYDVKM. The chain's CDR3 is CASRSTGDRGNSPLHF. CDR3 nucleotides: TGTGCCAGCAGATCTACAGGGGACAGGGGCAATTCACCCCTCCACTTT. The whole variable domain, filled in from reference TRBV28 and TRBJ1-6, reads DVKVTQSSRYLVKRTGEKVFLECVQDMDHENMFWYRQDPGLGLRLIYFSYDVKMKEKGDIPEGYSVSREKKERFSLILESASTNQTSMYLCASRSTGDRGNSPLHFGNGTRLTVT.

This rearrangement joins TRBV28 to TRBJ2-1; possible D gene TRBD1, 5 bases. V shed 5 bases and J shed 7 bases, with 12 bases lying between them. The V gene's germline CDR1 is MDHEN and CDR2 SYDVKM. There are 13 residues in the CDR3. The CDR3 DNA sequence: TGTGCCAGCAGTCGGACATTGTCTAATGAGCAGTTCTTC. It is translated as CASSRTLSNEQFF.

V usage is TRBV28 and J usage is TRBJ2-2; a weak D match, TRBD1 (5 bases). The germline V and J ends were trimmed by 8 bases and 4 bases, with 17 bases remaining between them. CDR3 length: 15 amino acids. Per germline, CDR1 MDHEN and CDR2 SYDVKM. The chain's CDR3 is CASVQLGRGTGELFF. The CDR3 DNA reads TGTGCCAGCGTACAGCTGGGAAGGGGCACCGGGGAGCTGTTTTTT.

The genes are TRBV7-6 and TRBJ2-1, with 16 bases lining up with TRBD2. The CDR3 totals 17 residues. Looked up from germline, CDR1 is SGHVS and CDR2 is FNYEAQ. V lost 3 bases and J lost 2; bases outside the gene matches: 1. CDR3 DNA: TGTGCCAGCAGCTTTGGGACTAGCGGGAGGGCCTACAATGAGCAGTTCTTC. Residues: CASSFGTSGRAYNEQFF.

The V and J genes are TRBV28 and TRBJ1-3, with D possibly TRBD1 on 6 matching bases. This CDR3 is 16 amino acids long. From germline, CDR1 is MDHEN and CDR2 SYDVKM. Trimming removed 5 bases from V and 1 base from J, with 15 bases in between. Here the CDR3 reads CASSQTGISSGNTIYF. The CDR3 DNA sequence: TGTGCCAGCAGTCAAACAGGGATAAGTTCTGGAAACACCATATATTTT.

The chain links TRBV29-1 to TRBJ2-1; a possible D gene is TRBD2 (6 bases). The ends were cut back, 4 bases at V and 6 bases at J, with 19 bases in the middle. The CDR3 has 15 residues. Germline CDR1 and CDR2: SQVTM and ANQGSEA. The CDR3 DNA sequence: TGCAGCGTTGCCCCTTACGGGGGAGGCCCCAATGAGCAGTTCTTC. It encodes CSVAPYGGGPNEQFF.

V and J are TRBV11-3 and TRBJ2-3; 12 bases agree with TRBD1. The CDR3 runs to 17 residues. Germline V gene sequence: CDR1 SGHNT, CDR2 YENEEA. The V segment lost 3 bases and the J segment 1 base; nucleotides outside the gene matches: 5. For the CDR3, the DNA is TGTGCCAGCAGCTTGGGGGGGACAGGGGGCGGCACAGATACGCAGTATTTT. Its translation: CASSLGGTGGGTDTQYF.

The CDR3 nucleotides read TGTGCCAGCAGCCCGGGACAGAAGAACACTGAAGCTTTCTTT. Amino acids: CASSPGQKNTEAFF. The rearrangement uses TRBV7-2 and TRBJ1-1; 7 nucleotides match TRBD1. Unmatched junction bases numbered 4, after V lost 5 bases and J lost 1 base. CDR1 is SGHTA and CDR2 is FQGNSA in the germline V gene. The CDR3 is made up of 14 amino acids.

This sequence joins TRBV11-2 and TRBJ2-3; D is possibly TRBD2 (6 bases). The germline gives CDR1 SGHAT, CDR2 FQNNGV. Deletions cut 5 bases from V and 3 bases from J, with 18 bases between. The CDR3 length is 16 residues. CDR3 sequence reads: CASSLFRGVGTDTQYF. CDR3 bases: TGTGCCAGCAGCCTCTTTCGCGGGGTAGGGACAGATACGCAGTATTTT.

This clone has only one observation. Other DNA variants within this sample encode the same CDR3. J is TRBJ2-3 and V is TRBV27; 7 positions agree with TRBD2. This CDR3 contains 14 residues. The germline V gene encodes CDR1 MNHEY and CDR2 SMNVEV (reference sequence). Trimming at V came to 4 bases and at J to 0 bases, leaving 1 base not matched to a gene. In DNA form, the CDR3 reads TGTGCCAGCAGTTCGCGGGGGAGCACAGATACGCAGTATTTT. Its translation is CASSSRGSTDTQYF.

The V call is TRBV27, the J call TRBJ2-3; D possibly corresponds to TRBD2 (6 bases). V was shortened by 7 bases and J by 3 bases, with 14 bases between the two germline ends. The CDR3 has 14 amino acids. From germline, CDR1 is MNHEY and CDR2 SMNVEV (reference sequence). The CDR3 region is CASNPTSPTDTQYF. The CDR3 coding sequence is TGTGCCAGCAACCCGACTAGTCCAACAGATACGCAGTATTTT.

This chain links TRBV5-5 with TRBJ1-5; D is uncertain. The CDR3 has 13 amino acids. Germline V lookup: CDR1 SGHKS, CDR2 YYEKEE (reference sequence). With 4 bases removed from V and 7 bases from J, the gap between germline ends came to 12 bases. CDR3 coding DNA: TGTGCCAGCAGCCTGGAAGGAGAACAGCCCCAGCATTTT. Amino acid sequence: CASSLEGEQPQHF.

This clone was seen a few times. The rearrangement joins TRBV9 to TRBJ1-1; no clear D. CDR1 and CDR2 (germline): SGDLS, YYNGEE. The V end was cut by 3 bases, the J end by 1 base, with 13 bases between. There are 15 residues in the CDR3. The CDR3 region has the DNA TGTGCCAGCAGCGAGAGTCAAATCGGGAACACTGAAGCTTTCTTT. Its translation is CASSESQIGNTEAFF. The complete variable domain, with remaining parts taken from reference TRBV9 and TRBJ1-1, reads DSGVTQTPKHLITATGQRVTLRCSPRSGDLSVYWYQQSLDQGLQFLIQYYNGEERAKGNILERFSAQQFPDLHSELNLSSLELGDSALYFCASSESQIGNTEAFFGQGTRLTVV.

V is TRBV19 and J is TRBJ1-1; 7 nucleotides agree with TRBD1. Germline lookup yields CDR1 LNHDA and CDR2 SQIVND (reference sequence). This CDR3 has 15 residues. V was clipped by 5 bases and J by 1 base; unmatched bases: 7. The CDR3 bases are TGTGCCAGTAGTGGCCTAAGGACAGGGAACACTGAAGCTTTCTTT. This codes for CASSGLRTGNTEAFF.

With regard to this clone: Other DNA sequences of this sample code for an identical CDR3. The chain employs TRBV5-1 and TRBJ2-5; D is unclear. Germline CDR1 and CDR2: SGHRS and YFSETQ. Trimming took 0 bases from V and 3 from J, leaving 6 bases between them. The CDR3 runs to 13 residues. The CDR3 DNA reads as TGCGCCAGCAGCTTGGTGGTAGAAGAGACCCAGTACTTC. Translation gives CASSLVVEETQYF. The full variable domain, completed using reference TRBV5-1 and TRBJ2-5, is KAGVTQTPRYLIKTRGQQVTLSCSPISGHRSVSWYQQTPGQGLQFLFEYFSETQRNKGNFPGRFSGRQFSNSRSEMNVSTLELGDSALYLCASSLVVEETQYFGPGTRLLVL.

This chain uses TRBV9 with TRBJ2-5; 10 bases align to TRBD2. The length of the CDR3 is 17 residues. The V and J ends lost 0 bases and 1 base, in that order; junction bases with no gene match: 6. CDR1 and CDR2 (germline): SGDLS, YYNGEE. In nucleotides, the CDR3 is TGTGCCAGCAGCGTAGGTGGGCTAGCGGGGGCCCAAGAGACCCAGTACTTC. Translation gives CASSVGGLAGAQETQYF.

The chain joins TRBV7-3 to TRBJ2-1, with 12 positions matching TRBD2. Germline CDR1 and CDR2: SGHTA and FQGTGA. This CDR3 has 15 amino acids. The ends lost 5 bases at V and 8 bases at J; junction bases unmatched: 7. The CDR3 loop is CASSHGTSGPDEQFF. The CDR3 nucleotides read TGTGCCAGCAGCCACGGGACTAGCGGGCCGGATGAGCAGTTCTTC.

The chain is built from TRBV7-9 and TRBJ1-1; a weak D match, TRBD1 (6 bases). This CDR3 spans 14 amino acids. The V end lost 5 bases, the J end lost 5 bases, and 15 bases lay between the germline ends. CDR1 is SEHNR and CDR2 is FQNEAQ in the germline V gene (reference sequence). CDR3 protein: CASSPTGESTEAFF. CDR3 DNA: TGTGCCAGCAGCCCGACAGGTGAAAGTACTGAAGCTTTCTTT.

V is TRBV12-3 or TRBV12-4 and J is TRBJ2-2; D is perhaps TRBD2 (6 bases). V lost 2 bases to trimming and J lost 14 bases, with 15 bases between them. The CDR3 consists of 13 residues. This chain's CDR3 is CASSLMGLYHLFF. The CDR3 DNA reads TGTGCCAGCAGTTTAATGGGACTTTACCACCTGTTTTTT.

This chain joins TRBV6-6 and TRBJ1-4; a weak D match, TRBD1 (6 bases). The V and J ends lost 5 bases and 5 bases respectively, with 15 bases between them. CDR1 and CDR2 from the germline V gene are MNHNY and SVGAGI (reference sequence). This CDR3 has 15 residues. The CDR3 bases are TGTGCCAGCAGTCAACAGGGCCCCCTAAATGAAAAACTGTTTTTT. The encoded protein is CASSQQGPLNEKLFF.

This clone was seen a few times. The rearrangement joins TRBV5-6 to TRBJ1-1; 8 nucleotides agree with TRBD1. From germline, CDR1 is SGHDT and CDR2 YYEEEE. The CDR3 is 12 amino acids. Unmatched junction bases numbered 5, after V lost 9 bases and J lost 4 bases. The chain's CDR3 is CATTGGSTEAFF. The CDR3 coding sequence is TGTGCCACTACAGGGGGTAGCACTGAAGCTTTCTTT. The full variable domain, completed using reference TRBV5-6 and TRBJ1-1, is DAGVTQSPTHLIKTRGQQVTLRCSPKSGHDTVSWYQQALGQGPQFIFQYYEEEERQRGNFPDRFSGHQFPNYSSELNVNALLLGDSALYLCATTGGSTEAFFGQGTRLTVV.

This chain uses TRBV27 with TRBJ1-2; tentative D call: TRBD1 (5 bases). Germline loops: CDR1 MNHEY, CDR2 SMNVEV (reference sequence). V lost 3 bases and J lost 8, with 13 bases in between. This CDR3 comprises 13 residues. The CDR3 loop is CASSFRGLGGYTF. In DNA form, the CDR3 reads TGTGCCAGCAGTTTCCGGGGACTTGGAGGCTACACCTTC.

V gene TRBV7-9 combines with J gene TRBJ1-1; 9 bases agree with TRBD1. CDR1 and CDR2 (germline): SEHNR, FQNEAQ (reference sequence). Losses at the gene ends were 5 bases for V and 3 bases for J; bases not matched to a gene: 13. This CDR3 comprises 17 residues. Written as DNA, the CDR3 is TGTGCCAGCAGCCAACCTCCGGGACAGGGCGGGGACACTGAAGCTTTCTTT. Protein product: CASSQPPGQGGDTEAFF.